These T cell receptor beta chains were read from a single sample in a study of blood T cells in healthy people across ages. TCRdb called the 5' RACE reads again in MiXCR, with one record for every CDR3 protein. This table has roughly 1,700,000 distinct CDR3 sequences, 28% appearing once. Input material: blood. These receptors originate from a woman aged 25 to 39 in good health. CDR3s include the opening cysteine and the closing phenylalanine or tryptophan. Each record gives: clone size, D gene, J gene, V gene, CDR3 DNA, CDR3 protein. The D gene is left open where the match is weak. Only part of the rows carry a size: once, few, many, or a class if the clone is expanded.

size: .
D: TRBD2
J: TRBJ2-3
V: TRBV20-1
DNA: TGCAGTGCTAGACCGATGGGTAGCGGGATCACAGATACGCAGTATTTT
CDR3: CSARPMGSGITDTQYF

size: few
D: .
J: TRBJ2-1
V: TRBV24-1
DNA: TGTGCCACCAGTTTCAGTAGCCCCTACAATGAGCAGTTCTTC
CDR3: CATSFSSPYNEQFF

size: few
D: TRBD2
J: TRBJ2-3
V: TRBV2
DNA: TGTGCCAGCAGGAGACTAGCGGTCCCAGATACGCAGTATTTT
CDR3: CASRRLAVPDTQYF

size: few
D: TRBD1
J: TRBJ1-2
V: TRBV28
DNA: TGTGCCAGCCTGACAGGGACTGAGGGCTACACCTTC
CDR3: CASLTGTEGYTF

size: .
D: TRBD1
J: TRBJ1-1
V: TRBV6-1
DNA: TGTGCCAGCAGGCCACGGACAGGGGGTAAAGGTGAAGCTTTCTTT
CDR3: CASRPRTGGKGEAFF

size: many
D: .
J: TRBJ2-7
V: TRBV20-1
DNA: TGCAGTGCTAGAGCCGACCGCGCCTACGAGCAGTACTTC
CDR3: CSARADRAYEQYF

size: few
D: .
J: TRBJ1-1
V: TRBV7-9
DNA: TGTGCCAGCAGCCATAGTATGAACACTGAAGCTTTCTTT
CDR3: CASSHSMNTEAFF

size: once
D: .
J: TRBJ1-2
V: TRBV7-9
DNA: TGTGCCAGCAGCTTAAATCAGGAAACGGGTGGCTACACCTTC
CDR3: CASSLNQETGGYTF

size: .
D: TRBD1
J: TRBJ1-1
V: TRBV7-9
DNA: TGTGCCAGCAGCGCCCGACAGGGATCGCCTGAAGCTTTCTTT
CDR3: CASSARQGSPEAFF

size: .
D: .
J: TRBJ2-3
V: TRBV4-3
DNA: TGCGCCACCAGCCAAGATCCCGGGGTATCAGATACGCAGTATTTT
CDR3: CATSQDPGVSDTQYF

size: few
D: .
J: TRBJ1-1
V: TRBV13
DNA: TGTGCCAGCACCTCGAATCCTGAAGCTTTCTTT
CDR3: CASTSNPEAFF

size: .
D: TRBD2
J: TRBJ2-1
V: TRBV9
DNA: TGTGCCAGCAGCGCCGCAGCGGGACTAGGAGATGAGCAGTTCTTC
CDR3: CASSAAAGLGDEQFF

size: few
D: .
J: TRBJ2-3
V: TRBV7-6
DNA: TGTGTCAGCAGCTTAGCGCCGGGGCCACTCACAGATACGCAGTATTTT
CDR3: CVSSLAPGPLTDTQYF

size: .
D: .
J: TRBJ1-5
V: TRBV29-1
DNA: TGCAGCGTTGAATTGGCAGATAGCAATCAGCCCCGGCATTTT
CDR3: CSVELADSNQPRHF

size: .
D: .
J: TRBJ2-1
V: TRBV7-6
DNA: TGTGCCAGCAGCGCGAGCAGAGAGCAGTTCTTC
CDR3: CASSASREQFF

size: .
D: .
J: TRBJ1-5
V: TRBV6-5
DNA: TGTGCCAGCAGTTCTAACCCGGCAGGGAATCAGCCCCAGCATTTT
CDR3: CASSSNPAGNQPQHF

size: .
D: .
J: TRBJ2-1
V: TRBV28
DNA: TGTGCCAGCAGTTGGTCAGGGATGGGCAATGAGCAGTTCTTC
CDR3: CASSWSGMGNEQFF

size: .
D: .
J: TRBJ1-1
V: TRBV7-6
DNA: TGTGCCAGCAGCCCTGCTAATCAGGGTATTGGAGCTTTCTTT
CDR3: CASSPANQGIGAFF

size: .
D: .
J: TRBJ2-3
V: TRBV10-3
DNA: TGTGCCATCAGTGAGACGGGGGGACAGCTCACAGATACGCAGTATTTT
CDR3: CAISETGGQLTDTQYF